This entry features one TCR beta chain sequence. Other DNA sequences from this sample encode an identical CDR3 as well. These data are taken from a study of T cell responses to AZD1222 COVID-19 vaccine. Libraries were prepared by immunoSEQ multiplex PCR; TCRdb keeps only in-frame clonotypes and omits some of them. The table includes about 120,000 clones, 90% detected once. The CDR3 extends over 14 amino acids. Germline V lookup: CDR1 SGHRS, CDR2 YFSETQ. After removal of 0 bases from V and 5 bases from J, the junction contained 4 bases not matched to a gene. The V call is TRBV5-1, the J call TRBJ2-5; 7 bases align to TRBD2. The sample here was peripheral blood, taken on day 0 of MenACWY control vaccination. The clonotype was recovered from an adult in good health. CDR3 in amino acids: CASSLAGGQETQYF. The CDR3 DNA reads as TGCGCCAGCAGCTTGGCGGGGGGTCAGGAGACCCAGTACTTC.